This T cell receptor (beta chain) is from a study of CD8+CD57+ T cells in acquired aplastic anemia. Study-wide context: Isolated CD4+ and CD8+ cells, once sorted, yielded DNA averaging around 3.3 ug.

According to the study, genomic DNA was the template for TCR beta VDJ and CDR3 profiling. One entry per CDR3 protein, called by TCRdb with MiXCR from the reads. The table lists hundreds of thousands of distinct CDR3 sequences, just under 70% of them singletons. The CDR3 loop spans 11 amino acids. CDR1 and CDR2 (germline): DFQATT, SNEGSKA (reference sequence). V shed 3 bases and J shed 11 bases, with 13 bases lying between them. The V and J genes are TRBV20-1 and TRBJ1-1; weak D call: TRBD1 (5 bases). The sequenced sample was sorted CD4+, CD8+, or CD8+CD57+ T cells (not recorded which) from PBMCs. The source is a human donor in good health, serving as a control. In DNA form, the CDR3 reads TGCAGTGCTAGGACCGGGACTTGGGCTTTCTTT. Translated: CSARTGTWAFF.